Below are 20 T cell receptor beta chains sequenced from a single sample in a study of Graves' ophthalmopathy and Graves' hyperthyroidism. RNA served as the template for amplifying TCR beta CDR3 regions. First-round RT-PCR employed HTBI primers, with a second-round multiplex PCR after it. Using its own MiXCR run on the multiplex PCR reads, TCRdb lists one record per CDR3 protein. Of about 200,000 distinct CDR3 sequences in the sample, 25% to 35% were seen once. Sequenced: peripheral blood. The source is a man between 50 and 59 years old with Graves' ophthalmopathy.

A few counts support this clonotype. The V gene is TRBV6-2 or TRBV6-3, the J gene TRBJ1-5, with no clear D. This CDR3 contains 15 residues. With 3 bases removed from V and 0 bases from J, the gap between germline ends came to 9 bases. Germline-derived CDR1 and CDR2 are MNHEY and SVGEGT. CDR3 nucleotide sequence: TGTGCCAGCAGTTATCGGGTTACTAGCAATCAGCCCCAGCATTTT. Its translation: CASSYRVTSNQPQHF.

The gene calls are TRBV28 and TRBJ1-2; no clear D gene. The CDR3 contains 13 residues. Germline CDR1 and CDR2: MDHEN and SYDVKM. The ends were cut back, 5 bases at V and 2 bases at J, with 9 bases in the middle. The CDR3 DNA sequence: TGTGCCAGCAGTGCTGTGGGAAACTATGGCTACACCTTC. It yields the protein CASSAVGNYGYTF.

This clonotype showed up many times. The chain carries TRBV11-2 and TRBJ2-4, with 7 positions matching TRBD1. The trim removed 0 bases at V and 8 bases at J, leaving 4 bases unmatched. The V gene's germline CDR1 is SGHAT and CDR2 FQNNGV. The CDR3 runs to 14 residues. DNA for the CDR3: TGTGCCAGCAGCTTAGACAGGGGGATGGACATTCAGTACTTC. It codes for CASSLDRGMDIQYF.

The CDR3 sequence: CSARGPGETQYF. The CDR3 DNA reads as TGCAGTGCTAGAGGGCCCGGAGAGACCCAGTACTTC. The chain couples TRBV20-1 to TRBJ2-5; D ambiguous. The CDR3 is 12 amino acids. V was shortened by 1 base and J by 4 bases, with 7 bases between the two germline ends. Germline values: CDR1 DFQATT, CDR2 SNEGSKA (reference sequence).

Ten or more counts support this clonotype. V is TRBV9 and J is TRBJ2-5; 16 bases line up with TRBD2. Germline V lookup: CDR1 SGDLS, CDR2 YYNGEE. Losses at the gene ends were 2 bases for V and 4 bases for J; bases not matched to a gene: 8. This CDR3 is 18 amino acids long. This chain's CDR3 is CASSVTGTSGRGRETQYF. The DNA for the CDR3 is TGTGCCAGCAGCGTCACCGGGACTAGCGGGAGGGGGCGAGAGACCCAGTACTTC.

The chain is built from TRBV29-1 and TRBJ2-5; TRBD2 agrees at 7 bases. This CDR3 contains 14 residues. V lost 3 bases to trimming and J lost 5 bases; unmatched junction nucleotides: 9. Germline values: CDR1 SQVTM, CDR2 ANQGSEA. For the CDR3, the DNA is TGCAGCGTTGATAGCAGCGGGATTGTTGAGACCCAGTACTTC. This codes for CSVDSSGIVETQYF.

This clonotype showed up many times. The chain couples TRBV29-1 to TRBJ2-5, with a weak D call TRBD1 (5 bases). V lost 1 base to trimming and J lost 4 bases, with 10 bases between them. Germline V gene data show CDR1 as SQVTM and CDR2 as ANQGSEA. There are 13 residues in the CDR3. CDR3 region: CSVEGQKGETQYF. In nucleotides, the CDR3 is TGCAGCGTTGAAGGACAGAAGGGAGAGACCCAGTACTTC.

The chain combines TRBV19 with TRBJ1-1; TRBD1 aligns across 12 bases. The CDR3 length is 17 residues. The germline CDR1 and CDR2 sequences are LNHDA and SQIVND (reference sequence). The junction had 8 bases not matched to a gene; V was cut back by 6 bases and J by 0 bases. The CDR3 coding sequence is TGTGCCAGTAGGAAAGCCGGGACAGGGGGCGTGAACACTGAAGCTTTCTTT. Its protein is CASRKAGTGGVNTEAFF.

This clonotype was observed at least ten times. The chain couples TRBV12-5 to TRBJ2-2; D unresolved. The germline V gene has CDR1 LGHNT and CDR2 FRNRAP. The CDR3 totals 12 residues. V gave up 4 bases and J gave up 6 bases, with 6 bases separating them. CDR3 in amino acids: CASGSLAGELFF. The CDR3 nucleotides are TGTGCTAGTGGTTCATTAGCCGGGGAGCTGTTTTTT.

This clonotype was detected ten times or more. The genes are TRBV6-5 and TRBJ2-7, with 9 bases fitting TRBD1. CDR1 and CDR2 (germline): MNHEY, SVGAGI. CDR3 length: 14 residues. Trimming removed 8 bases from V and 2 bases from J; junction bases left unmatched: 7. The CDR3 here is CASGRDRVAYEQYF. For the CDR3, the DNA is TGTGCCAGCGGGCGGGACAGGGTGGCCTACGAGCAGTACTTC.

The chain is built from TRBV19 and TRBJ1-1; unclear D gene. The CDR3 is 13 amino acids. V was clipped by 2 bases and J by 4 bases, with 8 bases between them. Germline V gene sequence: CDR1 LNHDA, CDR2 SQIVND (reference sequence). The CDR3 nucleotides read TGTGCCAGTAGTATAAGGCGGGGCACTGAAGCTTTCTTT. It codes for CASSIRRGTEAFF.

In this sample, this clonotype turned up many times. V usage is TRBV6-1 and J usage is TRBJ2-7, with D unresolved. Germline CDR1 MNHNS, CDR2 SASEGT. The CDR3 loop spans 11 amino acids. V was pared by 7 bases and J by 4 bases, with 8 bases between. CDR3 residues: CASTGLYEQYF. The DNA for the CDR3 is TGTGCCAGCACCGGCCTTTACGAGCAGTACTTC.

This clonotype was observed at least ten times. The chain uses TRBV6-5 and TRBJ1-5; 7 positions agree with TRBD1. Germline V gives CDR1 MNHEY, CDR2 SVGAGI. The V and J ends lost 2 bases and 4 bases, in that order; junction bases with no gene match: 8. This CDR3 has 16 amino acids. The CDR3 reads CASSYRPGTENQPQHF. Here the CDR3 DNA reads TGTGCCAGCAGTTACCGACCCGGGACAGAGAATCAGCCCCAGCATTTT.

The gene calls are TRBV19 and TRBJ2-2; the D gene could be TRBD1 or TRBD2 (6 bases each). CDR3 length: 16 residues. Germline CDR1 LNHDA, CDR2 SQIVND (reference sequence). V was pared by 1 base and J by 4 bases, with 13 bases between. This chain's CDR3 is CASSIVGLGATGELFF. CDR3 nucleotide sequence: TGTGCCAGTAGTATAGTGGGACTGGGGGCCACCGGGGAGCTGTTTTTT.

J is TRBJ2-2 and V is TRBV12-3 or TRBV12-4; the D is unclear. V lost 3 bases and J lost 5, with 16 bases in between. There are 16 residues in the CDR3. Written as DNA, the CDR3 is TGTGCCAGCAGTTTCGTCTCGTTTTGGCGGACCGGGGAGCTGTTTTTT. Amino acids: CASSFVSFWRTGELFF.

This clonotype has ten or more counts. V gene TRBV24-1 combines with J gene TRBJ2-7; D is unclear. Per the germline V gene, CDR1 is KGHDR and CDR2 is SFDVKD. There are 12 residues in the CDR3. The chain's CDR3 is CSARNRPYEQYF. The DNA for the CDR3 is TGTTCCGCGAGGAACCGTCCCTACGAGCAGTACTTC.

The chain carries TRBV5-1 and TRBJ2-6; D might be TRBD2 (6 bases). This CDR3 comprises 17 residues. The V gene lost 0 bases and the J gene lost 0 bases, with 10 bases spanning the gap. The germline CDR1 and CDR2 sequences are SGHRS and YFSETQ. CDR3 sequence: CASSLGREASGANVLTF. As DNA, the CDR3 is TGCGCCAGCAGCTTGGGTAGGGAGGCCTCTGGGGCCAACGTCCTGACTTTC.

The table lists this clonotype with many counts. CDR3 region: CSVEVGYEQYF. In nucleotides, the CDR3 is TGCAGCGTTGAAGTCGGGTACGAGCAGTACTTC. This chain uses TRBV29-1 with TRBJ2-7; D remains unclear. V was cut by 1 base and J by 4 bases, with 5 bases left in between. The germline CDR1 and CDR2 sequences are SQVTM and ANQGSEA. The CDR3 consists of 11 residues.

The table lists this clonotype with a few counts. The chain uses TRBV28 and TRBJ2-7; D unclear. V shed 9 bases and J shed 7 bases, with 13 bases lying between them. CDR3 size: 11 residues. Germline-derived CDR1 and CDR2 are MDHEN and SYDVKM. CDR3 protein: CASRRGWEQYF. For the CDR3, the DNA is TGTGCCAGTAGACGAGGCTGGGAGCAGTACTTC. Full variable domain (outside the CDR3, taken from reference TRBV28 and TRBJ2-7): DVKVTQSSRYLVKRTGEKVFLECVQDMDHENMFWYRQDPGLGLRLIYFSYDVKMKEKGDIPEGYSVSREKKERFSLILESASTNQTSMYLCASRRGWEQYFGPGTRLTVT.

This clonotype was observed at least ten times. CDR3 DNA: TGCAGTGCTAGAGATCCGAGAAGAGCTTTCTTT. Encoded protein: CSARDPRRAFF. The J gene is TRBJ1-1, the V gene TRBV20-1, with unresolved D. Between the trimmed V and J ends, which lost 0 bases and 10 bases, there was a span of 9 bases. The germline V gene has CDR1 DFQATT and CDR2 SNEGSKA (reference sequence). CDR3 length: 11 amino acids.